Following are 20 T cell receptor beta chains from one sample sequenced in a study of T cell repertoires in cytomegalovirus infection. One entry per CDR3 protein, called by TCRdb with MiXCR from the reads. The table shows 600,000 to 800,000 distinct CDR3 sequences, with 20% to 25% occurring only once. The sequencing sample was made of CD8+ T cells from PBMCs. The receptor source for this set is a human donor in good health (CMV status not recorded). Some clones in this sample may be carry-over from other donors' samples.

This clonotype was observed at least ten times. The chain joins TRBV7-2 to TRBJ2-1; TRBD2 matches at 9 bases. The CDR3 contains 14 residues. Germline CDR1 and CDR2: SGHTA and FQGNSA. The J segment lost 7 bases and the V segment lost 5 bases, leaving 6 bases of the junction unmatched. CDR3 sequence: CASSPLAGWNEQFF. The DNA of the CDR3 is TGTGCCAGCAGCCCCCTAGCGGGGTGGAATGAGCAGTTCTTC.

The chain has TRBV2 and TRBJ1-5; D is perhaps TRBD1 (5 bases). The CDR3 extends over 14 amino acids. Germline assignment: CDR1 SNHLY and CDR2 FYNNEI. The V end was cut by 2 bases, the J end by 7 bases, with 12 bases between. The CDR3 region is CASSEPAGRQPQHF. CDR3 in DNA: TGTGCCAGCAGTGAACCCGCAGGGAGGCAGCCCCAGCATTTT. The whole variable domain, remainder taken from reference TRBV2 and TRBJ1-5, is EPEVTQTPSHQVTQMGQEVILRCVPISNHLYFYWYRQILGQKVEFLVSFYNNEISEKSEIFDDQFSVERPDGSNFTLKIRSTKLEDSAMYFCASSEPAGRQPQHFGDGTRLSIL.

The table lists this clonotype with many counts. The chain uses TRBV14 and TRBJ2-7; D unresolved. V lost 7 bases and J 3 bases, leaving 19 bases between the germline ends. Looked up from germline, CDR1 is SGHDN and CDR2 is FVKESK. The CDR3 sequence is 15 residues long. The CDR3 nucleotides read TGTGCCAGCAAGGGTGACACCCTCAAGGGCTACGAGCAGTACGTC. Translating gives CASKGDTLKGYEQYV.

The gene calls are TRBV4-2 and TRBJ2-1; no reliable D call. In germline, CDR1 is LGHNA, CDR2 YNFKEQ. The CDR3 is 13 residues long. V was pared by 1 base and J by 10 bases, with 11 bases between. The CDR3 spells CASSQGRDSEQFF. The CDR3 bases are TGTGCCAGCAGCCAAGGAAGGGATAGCGAGCAGTTCTTC.

This clonotype was seen at least ten times. The chain carries TRBV12-3 or TRBV12-4 and TRBJ2-3; 7 positions agree with TRBD1. The V and J ends lost 5 bases and 4 bases, in that order; junction bases with no gene match: 6. This CDR3 spans 14 amino acids. As DNA, the CDR3 is TGTGCCAGCAGTACTGACAGGGTTCCAGATACGCAGTATTTT. Its protein product is CASSTDRVPDTQYF.

This clonotype appeared many times. This chain uses TRBV12-3 or TRBV12-4 with TRBJ1-2; weak D call: TRBD1 (6 bases). The V end was cut by 3 bases, the J end by 5 bases, with 13 bases between. The CDR3 runs 14 residues. In DNA form, the CDR3 reads TGTGCCAGCAGTTTGTCCCCCAGGGGTTATGGCTACACCTTC. Amino acids: CASSLSPRGYGYTF.

The chain uses TRBV19 and TRBJ1-1, with 8 bases identical to TRBD1. The CDR3 is 14 residues long. Trimming took 5 bases from V and 11 from J; bases not matched to a gene: 13. The V gene's germline CDR1 is LNHDA and CDR2 SQIVND (reference sequence). The CDR3 reads CASSAGQGRNWAFF. CDR3 DNA sequence: TGTGCCAGTAGTGCCGGACAGGGACGAAATTGGGCTTTCTTT.

The genes are TRBV7-9 and TRBJ2-5, with D maybe TRBD1 (7 bases). With 5 bases removed from V and 2 bases from J, the gap between germline ends came to 18 bases. This CDR3 spans 16 amino acids. Germline V gene lookup returns CDR1 SEHNR and CDR2 FQNEAQ (reference sequence). The CDR3: CASSPRGRGRQETQYF. CDR3 in DNA: TGTGCCAGCAGCCCGCGGGGAAGGGGGCGTCAAGAGACCCAGTACTTC.

The rearrangement uses TRBV19 and TRBJ2-1; D unresolved. This CDR3 region has 14 residues. The germline CDR1 and CDR2 sequences are LNHDA and SQIVND (reference sequence). Trimming cost V 1 base and J 2 bases, with 6 bases left between them. This chain's CDR3 is CASSIGQAYNEQFF. The CDR3 DNA follows: TGTGCCAGTAGTATAGGCCAGGCCTACAATGAGCAGTTCTTC. Variable domain in full (rest from reference TRBV19 and TRBJ2-1): DGGITQSPKYLFRKEGQNVTLSCEQNLNHDAMYWYRQDPGQGLRLIYYSQIVNDFQKGDIAEGYSVSREKKESFPLTVTSAQKNPTAFYLCASSIGQAYNEQFFGPGTRLTVL.

The chain combines TRBV6-2 or TRBV6-3 with TRBJ1-2; maybe TRBD1 (5 bases). The CDR3 consists of 15 residues. Trimming shortened V by 1 base and J by 2 bases, and 11 bases separated the two germline ends. Germline V gene lookup returns CDR1 MNHEY and CDR2 SVGEGT. CDR3 amino acids: CASSYWDGPNYGYTF. The CDR3 DNA reads TGTGCCAGCAGTTACTGGGACGGACCAAACTATGGCTACACCTTC.

The gene calls are TRBV28 and TRBJ1-1; a weak D match, TRBD1 (5 bases). This CDR3 is 15 amino acids long. The germline V gene has CDR1 MDHEN and CDR2 SYDVKM. The V gene lost 0 bases and the J gene lost 0 bases, with 8 bases spanning the gap. CDR3 loop: CASSLWVGVNTEAFF. CDR3 sequence (DNA): TGTGCCAGCAGTTTATGGGTAGGGGTGAACACTGAAGCTTTCTTT.

This clonotype was recorded only once. V gene TRBV20-1 combines with J gene TRBJ1-1, with D uncertain. The CDR3 totals 12 residues. Germline lookup yields CDR1 DFQATT and CDR2 SNEGSKA (reference sequence). The ends were cut back, 5 bases at V and 6 bases at J, with 13 bases in the middle. CDR3 residues: CSAERGVAEAFF. As DNA, the CDR3 is TGCAGTGCTGAGCGGGGAGTGGCTGAAGCTTTCTTT.

This clonotype was counted ten times or more. J is TRBJ1-4 and V is TRBV7-8; perhaps TRBD1 as D (5 bases). From germline, CDR1 is SGHVS and CDR2 FQNEAQ. The CDR3 runs 15 residues. The V gene lost 4 bases and the J gene lost 6 bases, with 15 bases spanning the gap. The CDR3 coding sequence is TGTGCCAGCAGCTCCCGGGGACTCCAGGATGAAAAACTGTTTTTT. Its protein is CASSSRGLQDEKLFF.

V gene TRBV5-1 combines with J gene TRBJ2-2; 13 nucleotides align to TRBD2. From germline, CDR1 is SGHRS and CDR2 YFSETQ. The CDR3 spans 17 residues. The V gene end was trimmed by 1 base and the J gene end by 4 bases; junction bases not matched to a gene: 4. CDR3 region: CASSLWTSGGSTGELFF. The CDR3 DNA sequence: TGCGCCAGCAGCTTGTGGACTAGCGGGGGAAGCACCGGGGAGCTGTTTTTT.

The chain joins TRBV6-2 or TRBV6-3 to TRBJ2-7, with TRBD2 matching 12 bases. The germline gives CDR1 MNHEY, CDR2 SVGEGT. After removal of 5 bases from V and 3 bases from J, the junction contained 8 bases not matched to a gene. This CDR3 has 16 residues. CDR3 DNA sequence: TGTGCCAGCAGTCAAACCGGACTAGCGGGGCGCTACGAGCAGTACGTC. The encoded protein is CASSQTGLAGRYEQYV.

A remark on this clonotype: Sequence at one end of the junction differs from germline and may be a read error. V gene TRBV7-9 combines with J gene TRBJ2-1; TRBD2 matches 9 bases. This CDR3 is 13 amino acids long. Germline loops: CDR1 SEHNR, CDR2 FQNEAQ (reference sequence). The CDR3: CVSSERGAAALFF. The CDR3 nucleotides are TGTGTCAGCAGCGAGCGGGGGGCCGCGGCGTTGTTCTTC.

On this clonotype itself: A much larger clone differs from this one at a single base, so this may be a read error. V gene TRBV7-2 combines with J gene TRBJ2-7; unclear D gene. Germline V gives CDR1 SGHTA, CDR2 FQGNSA. Trimming left V 4 bases short and J 6 bases short, with 16 bases between. This CDR3 spans 14 amino acids. CDR3 nucleotides: TGTGCCAGCAGCTCCTCGTTACGGCCGAGCGAGCAGTACTTC. Translation gives CASSSSLRPSEQYF.

This clonotype occurred many times. One end of the junction is discordant with germline, which a read error may explain. This rearrangement joins TRBV7-7 to TRBJ2-1, with D hard to call. The germline V gene encodes CDR1 SSHAT and CDR2 FNYEAQ (reference sequence). The CDR3 length is 13 residues. CDR3 sequence reads: CASSLGGINEQFF. CDR3 DNA: TGTGCTAGCAGCTTAGGTGGGATCAATGAGCAGTTCTTC. The whole variable domain, filled in from reference TRBV7-7 and TRBJ2-1, reads GAGVSQSPRYKVTKRGQDVTLRCDPISSHATLYWYQQALGQGPEFLTYFNYEAQPDKSGLPSDRFSAERPEGSISTLTIQRTEQRDSAMYRCASSLGGINEQFFGPGTRLTVL.

This chain uses TRBV2 with TRBJ2-1, with D uncertain. V was clipped by 8 bases and J by 4 bases, with 6 bases between them. This CDR3 is built from 11 residues. Per the germline V gene, CDR1 is SNHLY and CDR2 is FYNNEI. The CDR3 coding sequence is TGTGCCAGCCCCAATTACAATGAGCAGTTCTTC. It encodes CASPNYNEQFF.

This clonotype came up many times. The V gene is TRBV28, the J gene TRBJ1-6; D uncertain. V was clipped by 6 bases and J by 0 bases, with 15 bases between them. The CDR3 is 17 amino acids. Germline values: CDR1 MDHEN, CDR2 SYDVKM. Here the CDR3 DNA reads TGTGCCAGCAGGGTATTGACCCAGAGCTCCTATAATTCACCCCTCCACTTT. Translation: CASRVLTQSSYNSPLHF.